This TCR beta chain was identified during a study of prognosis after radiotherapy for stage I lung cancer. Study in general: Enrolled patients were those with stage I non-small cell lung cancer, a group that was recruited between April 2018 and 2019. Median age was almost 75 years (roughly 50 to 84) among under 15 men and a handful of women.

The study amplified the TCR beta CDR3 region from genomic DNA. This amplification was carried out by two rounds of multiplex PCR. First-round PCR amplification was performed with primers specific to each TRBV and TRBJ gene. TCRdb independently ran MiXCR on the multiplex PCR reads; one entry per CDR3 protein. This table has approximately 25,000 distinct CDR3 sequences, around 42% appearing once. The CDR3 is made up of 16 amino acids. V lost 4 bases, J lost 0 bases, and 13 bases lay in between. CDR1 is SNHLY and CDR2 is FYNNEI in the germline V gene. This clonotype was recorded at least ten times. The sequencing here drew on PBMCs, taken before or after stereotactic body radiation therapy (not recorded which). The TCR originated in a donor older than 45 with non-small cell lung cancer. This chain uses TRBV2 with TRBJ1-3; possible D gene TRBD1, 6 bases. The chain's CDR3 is CASSGGGSRSGNTIYF. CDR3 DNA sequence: TGTGCCAGCAGTGGGGGGGGCTCCCGCTCTGGAAACACCATATATTTT.